The 29 T cell receptor beta chains in this list originate from one sample, sequenced in a study of cytomegalovirus exposure and HLA in healthy donors. Both 60 Vbeta primers and 13 Jbeta primers went into the PCR. TCRdb's copy holds only in-frame clones and misses some; the assay was immunoSEQ multiplex PCR. The data hold about 160,000 clones, with 75% observed a single time. Sequencing was done on a sample of PBMCs. The origin of the receptors is a woman in her fifties or sixties in good health and CMV-seropositive.

This rearrangement joins TRBV27 to TRBJ1-2, with D perhaps TRBD1 (6 bases). Germline assignment: CDR1 MNHEY and CDR2 SMNVEV (reference sequence). The CDR3 is 13 residues long. Between the trimmed V and J ends, which lost 0 bases and 4 bases, there was a span of 6 bases. The CDR3 coding sequence is TGTGCCAGCAGTTTATCCAGGGGCTATGGCTACACCTTC. This gives the protein CASSLSRGYGYTF.

This clone was observed a single time. The chain carries TRBV19 and TRBJ1-2, with 9 nucleotides matching TRBD1. Looked up from germline, CDR1 is LNHDA and CDR2 is SQIVND (reference sequence). The CDR3 contains 14 residues. Unmatched junction bases numbered 8, after V lost 5 bases and J lost 7 bases. The CDR3 protein is CASSHRTGESGYTF. In nucleotides, the CDR3 is TGTGCCAGTAGTCACCGGACAGGGGAGAGTGGCTACACCTTC.

This clone was found a few times. V and J are TRBV6-1 and TRBJ1-6; TRBD1 agrees at 8 bases. J was trimmed by 7 bases and V by 7 bases; bases with no gene match: 3. The CDR3 has 13 amino acids. Germline assignment: CDR1 MNHNS and CDR2 SASEGT. In DNA, the CDR3 is TGTGCCAGCAAGGGACAGGCAAATTCACCCCTCCACTTT. Translating gives CASKGQANSPLHF.

The rearrangement uses TRBV18 and TRBJ1-2, with a tentative D call TRBD1 (5 bases). This CDR3 has 15 residues. Trimming took 3 bases from V and 0 from J, leaving 11 bases between them. Germline lookup yields CDR1 KGHSH and CDR2 LQKENI. The CDR3 loop reads CASSPIQATNYGYTF. The CDR3 region has the DNA TGTGCCAGCTCACCGATACAGGCGACTAACTATGGCTACACCTTC.

This clone was seen only a few times. The rearrangement joins TRBV4-1 to TRBJ2-7; 8 bases agree with TRBD1. With V trimmed by 1 base and J by 2 bases, 7 bases remained unmatched. The CDR3 covers 16 residues. The germline CDR1 and CDR2 sequences are MGHRA and YSYEKL. The CDR3 DNA sequence: TGCGCCAGCAGCCAAGGTGCGGACAGGGTGACCTACGAGCAGTACTTC. Translating gives CASSQGADRVTYEQYF.

J is TRBJ2-5 and V is TRBV5-5, with 7 bases aligning to TRBD1. Germline loops: CDR1 SGHKS, CDR2 YYEKEE (reference sequence). With 5 bases clipped from V and 4 bases from J, the junction kept 2 bases outside the gene matches. The CDR3 is 12 amino acids. The DNA for the CDR3 is TGTGCCAGCAGTCCAGGGGGAGAGACCCAGTACTTC. This codes for CASSPGGETQYF.

The V call is TRBV9, the J call TRBJ2-7; the D is unclear. The germline V gene encodes CDR1 SGDLS and CDR2 YYNGEE. Trimming left V 2 bases short and J 3 bases short, with 15 bases between. This CDR3 comprises 15 residues. As DNA, the CDR3 is TGTGCCAGCAGCGTTCGCACCGGCCCGGGCTACGAGCAGTACTTC. Translated, it gives CASSVRTGPGYEQYF.

The chain is built from TRBV6-1 and TRBJ2-1; 10 bases match TRBD2. J gave up 8 bases and V 7 bases, and 8 bases lay outside the gene matches. This CDR3 has 14 amino acids. Germline CDR1 MNHNS, CDR2 SASEGT. CDR3: CASIPSGGADEQFF. The CDR3 DNA reads TGTGCCAGCATACCCAGCGGGGGGGCGGATGAGCAGTTCTTC.

V gene TRBV5-1 combines with J gene TRBJ2-5, with a possible D match to TRBD1 (6 bases). With the DNA end fitting TRBJ2-7 better, the J assignment may be wrong. The CDR3 loop spans 16 amino acids. Germline V gene data show CDR1 as SGHRS and CDR2 as YFSETQ. CDR3 protein: CASSLTGRGSVYEQYF. The CDR3 DNA reads as TGCGCCAGCAGCTTAACCGGCAGGGGTTCGGTGTACGAGCAGTACTTC.

As to this clone: Other DNA sequences of this sample code for an identical CDR3. The chain is built from TRBV15 and TRBJ2-1; D not certain. This CDR3 is 13 amino acids long. V lost 0 bases to trimming and J lost 3 bases, with 3 bases between them. Germline loops: CDR1 LNHNV, CDR2 YYDKDF (reference sequence). The CDR3 coding sequence is TGTGCCACCAGCAGAGACAGCTACAATGAGCAGTTCTTC. As protein: CATSRDSYNEQFF.

The chain uses TRBV9 and TRBJ1-4; 7 nucleotides line up with TRBD1. This CDR3 spans 18 amino acids. CDR1 and CDR2 from the germline V gene are SGDLS and YYNGEE. The V gene end was trimmed by 1 base and the J gene end by 0 bases; junction bases not matched to a gene: 9. CDR3 residues: CASSVPWDRLATNEKLFF. The CDR3 DNA reads TGTGCCAGCAGCGTACCCTGGGACAGACTTGCAACTAATGAAAAACTGTTTTTT.

The chain combines TRBV5-1 with TRBJ1-3; D not certain. The CDR3 has 16 amino acids. CDR1 is SGHRS and CDR2 is YFSETQ in the germline V gene. The V end was cut by 1 base, the J end by 0 bases, with 11 bases between. CDR3 nucleotides: TGCGCCAGCAGCTTGCAACAGTCGAGCTCTGGAAACACCATATATTTT. Its translation is CASSLQQSSSGNTIYF.

The chain has TRBV27 and TRBJ1-1; unclear D gene. CDR1 MNHEY and CDR2 SMNVEV come from the germline V gene (reference sequence). The CDR3 totals 15 residues. The germline V and J ends were trimmed by 6 bases and 8 bases, with 22 bases remaining between them. The chain's CDR3 is CASSPWQVDPQEAFF. CDR3 bases: TGTGCCAGCAGCCCATGGCAGGTCGACCCTCAAGAAGCTTTCTTT.

The rearrangement uses TRBV5-1 and TRBJ2-2; D is perhaps TRBD2 (7 bases). This CDR3 contains 15 residues. The germline V and J ends were trimmed by 0 bases and 4 bases, with 10 bases remaining between them. Germline lookup yields CDR1 SGHRS and CDR2 YFSETQ. CDR3 residues: CASSLEGGPTGELFF. In DNA, the CDR3 is TGCGCCAGCAGCTTGGAGGGGGGGCCCACCGGGGAGCTGTTTTTT.

The rearrangement uses TRBV5-6 and TRBJ2-1; possibly TRBD2 for D (7 bases). CDR3 length: 12 amino acids. The V end lost 7 bases, the J end lost 6 bases, and 11 bases lay between the germline ends. Germline values: CDR1 SGHDT, CDR2 YYEEEE. CDR3 residues: CASYREGNEQFF. Here the CDR3 DNA reads TGTGCCAGCTACAGGGAGGGCAATGAGCAGTTCTTC.

The chain links TRBV6-5 to TRBJ1-1; TRBD1 agrees at 7 bases. Losses at the gene ends were 7 bases for V and 5 bases for J; bases not matched to a gene: 7. This CDR3 has 13 residues. CDR1 is MNHEY, CDR2 SVGAGI, per germline. The CDR3 DNA reads TGTGCCAGCAACCGACAGGGAAAAACTGAAGCTTTCTTT. It is translated as CASNRQGKTEAFF.

This clone was counted a few times. This chain links TRBV27 with TRBJ2-7; D is possibly TRBD2 (7 bases). From germline, CDR1 is MNHEY and CDR2 SMNVEV (reference sequence). The CDR3 covers 16 residues. V was clipped by 3 bases and J by 2 bases, with 17 bases between them. The CDR3: CASSFLGRGGAYEQYF. The CDR3 nucleotides read TGTGCCAGCAGTTTTTTGGGAAGGGGGGGGGCCTACGAGCAGTACTTC.

V gene TRBV19 combines with J gene TRBJ2-7; TRBD1 might be the D (5 bases). CDR3 length: 13 residues. With 5 bases removed from V and 3 bases from J, the gap between germline ends came to 11 bases. Germline loops: CDR1 LNHDA, CDR2 SQIVND (reference sequence). The CDR3: CASSPRELYEQYF. In DNA form, the CDR3 reads TGTGCCAGTAGTCCCAGGGAACTCTACGAGCAGTACTTC. The variable domain in full, completed from reference TRBV19 and TRBJ2-7, reads DGGITQSPKYLFRKEGQNVTLSCEQNLNHDAMYWYRQDPGQGLRLIYYSQIVNDFQKGDIAEGYSVSREKKESFPLTVTSAQKNPTAFYLCASSPRELYEQYFGPGTRLTVT.

This sequence joins TRBV7-9 and TRBJ2-3; 8 nucleotides align to TRBD2. This CDR3 has 16 amino acids. Trimming took 5 bases from V and 2 from J; bases not matched to a gene: 9. Germline V gene data show CDR1 as SEHNR and CDR2 as FQNEAQ (reference sequence). The chain's CDR3 is CASSLTAGGATDTQYF. CDR3 DNA sequence: TGTGCCAGCAGCCTCACGGCCGGGGGGGCCACAGATACGCAGTATTTT.

The chain couples TRBV29-1 to TRBJ2-1; TRBD2 is a possible D gene (6 bases). The CDR3 is 14 residues long. Trimming removed 1 base at V and 0 bases at J, with 7 bases between. Looked up from germline, CDR1 is SQVTM and CDR2 is ANQGSEA. CDR3 nucleotides: TGCAGCGTTGAAGGCGGGGTCTCCTACAATGAGCAGTTCTTC. Protein product: CSVEGGVSYNEQFF.

Here the CDR3 reads CASSEIRGVEQFF. In nucleotides, the CDR3 is TGTGCCAGCAGTGAAATCAGGGGGGTTGAGCAGTTCTTC. The chain recombines TRBV2 with TRBJ2-1, with a weak D call TRBD1 (7 bases). Germline lookup yields CDR1 SNHLY and CDR2 FYNNEI. The V gene lost 2 bases and the J gene lost 9 bases, with 11 bases spanning the gap. The CDR3 runs to 13 residues.

The V and J genes are TRBV7-9 and TRBJ1-1; perhaps TRBD1 as D (5 bases). Between the trimmed V and J ends, which lost 3 bases and 3 bases, there was a span of 8 bases. Germline V gene sequence: CDR1 SEHNR, CDR2 FQNEAQ (reference sequence). The CDR3 spans 13 residues. The CDR3 region has the DNA TGTGCCAGCAGCTTCACGACAGACACTGAAGCTTTCTTT. It yields the protein CASSFTTDTEAFF.

This chain uses TRBV2 with TRBJ2-7; TRBD2 agrees at 12 bases. The ends lost 5 bases at V and 6 bases at J; junction bases unmatched: 5. CDR1 and CDR2 from the germline V gene are SNHLY and FYNNEI. The CDR3 spans 14 residues. The CDR3, as DNA: TGTGCCAGCAGTTGGACTAGCGGGGAGGCCGAGCAGTACTTC. This codes for CASSWTSGEAEQYF.

V and J are TRBV5-1 and TRBJ1-4; no clear D. The V and J ends lost 0 bases and 0 bases respectively, with 9 bases between them. Germline lookup yields CDR1 SGHRS and CDR2 YFSETQ. The CDR3 covers 16 residues. CDR3 in amino acids: CASSLGYGATNEKLFF. As DNA, the CDR3 is TGCGCCAGCAGCTTGGGTTACGGAGCAACTAATGAAAAACTGTTTTTT.

This clone has only a few counts. The chain is built from TRBV5-1 and TRBJ2-2; 8 bases align to TRBD2. The CDR3 has 16 residues. V gave up 0 bases and J gave up 9 bases; unmatched junction bases: 10. Germline V gene lookup returns CDR1 SGHRS and CDR2 YFSETQ. CDR3 sequence: CASSLASGLVGRELFF. As DNA, the CDR3 is TGCGCCAGCAGCTTGGCTTCGGGACTAGTCGGTCGGGAGCTGTTTTTT.

The rearrangement uses TRBV2 and TRBJ2-7; TRBD1 might be the D (5 bases). Germline CDR1 SNHLY, CDR2 FYNNEI. The V end lost 6 bases, the J end lost 0 bases, and 12 bases lay between the germline ends. There are 14 residues in the CDR3. The CDR3, as DNA: TGTGCCAGCAGGGACATAACGAACTCCTACGAGCAGTACTTC. This gives the protein CASRDITNSYEQYF.

This clone was found a few times. The chain combines TRBV5-6 with TRBJ1-4, with TRBD1 as a possible D gene (5 bases). There are 16 residues in the CDR3. The germline V gene has CDR1 SGHDT and CDR2 YYEEEE. Trimming pared 0 bases from V and 0 bases from J, leaving 9 bases between. CDR3 in amino acids: CASSLADRATNEKLFF. In DNA, the CDR3 is TGTGCCAGCAGCTTGGCTGACAGAGCAACTAATGAAAAACTGTTTTTT.

The rearrangement uses TRBV2 and TRBJ1-2, with a possible D match to TRBD1 (5 bases). The CDR3 extends over 12 amino acids. V lost 3 bases to trimming and J lost 7 bases, with 9 bases between them. Germline CDR1 reads SNHLY; CDR2 reads FYNNEI. Here the CDR3 reads CASSEGLSGYTF. The DNA for the CDR3 is TGTGCCAGCAGTGAGGGACTCAGTGGCTACACCTTC.

Only a few counts were recorded for this clone. The gene calls are TRBV5-4 and TRBJ2-3; TRBD2 aligns across 7 bases. The CDR3 has 15 residues. Per germline, CDR1 SGHNT and CDR2 YYREEE (reference sequence). V was clipped by 4 bases and J by 6 bases; unmatched bases: 11. The CDR3 spells CASSQAGSLTDTQYF. As DNA, the CDR3 is TGTGCCAGCAGCCAAGCGGGGAGCCTCACTGATACGCAGTATTTT.